The T cell receptor (beta chain) under discussion was sequenced for a study of shared clonotypes between healthy human individuals. Here immunoSEQ multiplex PCR was the method, and the copy in TCRdb shows in-frame clones only, minus some. The table lists 110,000 or so clones, roughly two thirds of them singletons. V lost 6 bases, J lost 11 bases, and 16 bases stayed unmatched. The germline V gene encodes CDR1 MNHEY and CDR2 SMNVEV (reference sequence). The CDR3 has 17 amino acids. This TCR derives from a woman aged 30 to 39 in good health. This chain connects TRBV27 to TRBJ2-3; 14 bases line up with TRBD2. The sequenced material came from memory CD8+ T cells sorted from blood. As for subset: CD45RO+ cells pooled with CCR7-negative TemRA cells. The CDR3 sequence is CASSPGLAGAIPSLQYF. The CDR3 DNA follows: TGTGCCAGCAGCCCGGGACTAGCGGGAGCAATACCTTCTTTGCAGTATTTT.